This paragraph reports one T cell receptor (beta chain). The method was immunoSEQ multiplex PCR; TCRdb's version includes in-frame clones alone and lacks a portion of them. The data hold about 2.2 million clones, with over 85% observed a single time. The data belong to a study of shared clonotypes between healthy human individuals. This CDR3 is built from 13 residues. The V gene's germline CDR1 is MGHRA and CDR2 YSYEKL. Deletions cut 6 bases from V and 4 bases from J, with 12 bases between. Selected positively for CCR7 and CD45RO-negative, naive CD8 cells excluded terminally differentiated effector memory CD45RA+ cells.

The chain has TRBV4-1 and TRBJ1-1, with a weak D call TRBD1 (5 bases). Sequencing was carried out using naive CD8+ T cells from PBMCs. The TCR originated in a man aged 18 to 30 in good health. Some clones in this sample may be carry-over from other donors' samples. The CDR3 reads CASSYGGGTEAFF. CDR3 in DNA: TGCGCCAGCAGTTATGGGGGGGGCACTGAAGCTTTCTTT.